The 31 T cell receptor beta chains below all came from one sample that was sequenced in a study of TIL therapy for anti-PD-1-resistant metastatic lung cancer (dated by TCRdb to the early 2020s). The time point label of this sample denotes: pre-treatment sample, taken before nivolumab and TIL therapy. Using bias-controlled multiplex PCR with the immunoSEQ v3 hsTCRB kit, the TCR beta CDR3 regions were amplified from genomic DNA. TCRdb's version of the immuneACCESS table is confined to in-frame rearrangements and falls short of the full clone set. An unresolved V gene accounts for under half of the shortfall where checked; the remainder is of unknown origin. The sample data list about 36,000 clones, and 70% to 75% of these were observed just once. The ten top clones hold about 6% of the sample. The sample here was blood, taken at baseline. The receptors originated from a person aged 25-85 years with non-small cell lung cancer.

This clone qualifies as medium-sized (0.01 to 0.1%). J is TRBJ1-4 and V is TRBV9; D is unresolved. The V and J ends lost 0 bases and 0 bases respectively, with 9 bases between them. Per germline, CDR1 SGDLS and CDR2 YYNGEE. This CDR3 is built from 16 residues. The CDR3 sequence is CASSVDPEATNEKLFF. For the CDR3, the DNA is TGTGCCAGCAGCGTAGACCCGGAGGCAACTAATGAAAAACTGTTTTTT.

Only one count was recorded for this clone. The chain recombines TRBV19 with TRBJ1-1; unclear D gene. Germline CDR1 LNHDA, CDR2 SQIVND (reference sequence). Trimming shortened V by 7 bases and J by 5 bases, and 20 bases separated the two germline ends. This CDR3 region has 15 residues. This CDR3 is CASTLSTTGLTEAFF. The CDR3 DNA follows: TGTGCCAGTACCTTATCAACGACGGGCTTGACTGAAGCTTTCTTT.

The chain carries TRBV11-2 and TRBJ2-2; 7 bases fit TRBD1. After removal of 10 bases from V and 5 bases from J, the junction contained 10 bases not matched to a gene. This CDR3 contains 14 residues. Germline assignment: CDR1 SGHAT and CDR2 FQNNGV. CDR3 sequence (DNA): TGTGCCACCTCACAGGGGCGCGAGACCGGGGAGCTGTTTTTT. Protein product: CATSQGRETGELFF.

J is TRBJ2-7 and V is TRBV6-5; D may be TRBD1 (7 bases). CDR1 is MNHEY, CDR2 SVGAGI, per germline. This CDR3 has 16 residues. The V end lost 2 bases, the J end lost 2 bases, and 16 bases lay between the germline ends. CDR3 sequence (DNA): TGTGCCAGCAGTTACGGACGCGGGACAGCACCCTACGAGCAGTACTTC. Translation: CASSYGRGTAPYEQYF.

CDR3 DNA: TGTGCCAGCAGCCCTACACCTCGCTATGGCTACACCTTC. This sequence encodes CASSPTPRYGYTF. V usage is TRBV7-2 and J usage is TRBJ1-2; D call uncertain. The CDR3 length is 13 residues. Germline V gene data show CDR1 as SGHTA and CDR2 as FQGNSA. Between the trimmed V and J ends, which lost 5 bases and 4 bases, there was a span of 11 bases.

Written as DNA, the CDR3 is TGCGCCAGCACCCCGTCGGGTAGTCGTCCCGCCGGGGAGCTGTTTTTT. It encodes CASTPSGSRPAGELFF. The chain is built from TRBV5-1 and TRBJ2-2; D not resolved. This CDR3 comprises 16 residues. The V gene's germline CDR1 is SGHRS and CDR2 YFSETQ. Trimming took off 6 bases at V and 6 bases at J, with 21 bases between the two ends.

The V gene is TRBV9, the J gene TRBJ2-5; 8 bases agree with TRBD2. The V gene end was trimmed by 0 bases and the J gene end by 3 bases; junction bases not matched to a gene: 7. Germline V gene sequence: CDR1 SGDLS, CDR2 YYNGEE. The CDR3 contains 16 residues. The CDR3 nucleotides read TGTGCCAGCAGCGTAGGTTTAGCGGGGAATAAAGAGACCCAGTACTTC. Translation: CASSVGLAGNKETQYF.

This clone occurred a few times. This chain joins TRBV6-5 and TRBJ2-7; unclear D gene. Germline V gene data show CDR1 as MNHEY and CDR2 as SVGAGI. V was clipped by 5 bases and J by 2 bases, with 13 bases between them. The CDR3 is 14 residues long. The CDR3 nucleotides are TGTGCCAGCAGTCGTACGCGTTCAACCTACGAGCAGTACTTC. It translates to CASSRTRSTYEQYF.

The chain employs TRBV6-1 and TRBJ2-5; 7 bases are a match to TRBD2. CDR1 MNHNS and CDR2 SASEGT come from the germline V gene. This CDR3 is built from 15 residues. With 0 bases clipped from V and 1 base from J, the junction kept 2 bases outside the gene matches. CDR3: CASSEATGGQETQYF. In DNA, the CDR3 is TGTGCCAGCAGTGAAGCTACGGGGGGCCAAGAGACCCAGTACTTC.

The sample holds a few counts of this clone. The CDR3 reads CASSLLLGSTEAFF. The CDR3 DNA follows: TGTGCCAGCAGTCTCCTTTTAGGGAGCACTGAAGCTTTCTTT. The chain carries TRBV28 and TRBJ1-1; no reliable D call. V was cut by 5 bases and J by 4 bases, with 14 bases left in between. The CDR3 spans 14 residues. CDR1 is MDHEN and CDR2 is SYDVKM in the germline V gene. The entire variable domain, with the rest obtained from reference TRBV28 and TRBJ1-1, is as follows: DVKVTQSSRYLVKRTGEKVFLECVQDMDHENMFWYRQDPGLGLRLIYFSYDVKMKEKGDIPEGYSVSREKKERFSLILESASTNQTSMYLCASSLLLGSTEAFFGQGTRLTVV.

This clone was seen just once. This rearrangement joins TRBV6-5 to TRBJ1-1, with TRBD1 as a possible D gene (5 bases). The CDR3 length is 12 residues. Germline V gene sequence: CDR1 MNHEY, CDR2 SVGAGI. The ends were cut back, 5 bases at V and 7 bases at J, with 11 bases in the middle. CDR3 protein: CASSGRDGEAFF. The CDR3 nucleotides are TGTGCCAGCAGTGGGAGGGACGGTGAAGCTTTCTTT.

The chain combines TRBV5-4 with TRBJ2-1, with a weak D call TRBD2 (5 bases). CDR1 and CDR2 (germline): SGHNT, YYREEE (reference sequence). The CDR3 is 16 amino acids. V was clipped by 6 bases and J by 4 bases, with 20 bases between them. The CDR3 DNA sequence: TGTGCCAGCACCCTCAACCCGGGGAGTTCTTACAATGAGCAGTTCTTC. Translated, it gives CASTLNPGSSYNEQFF. Full variable domain (rest looked up from reference TRBV5-4 and TRBJ2-1): ETGVTQSPTHLIKTRGQQVTLRCSSQSGHNTVSWYQQALGQGPQFIFQYYREEENGRGNFPPRFSGLQFPNYSSELNVNALELDDSALYLCASTLNPGSSYNEQFFGPGTRLTVL.

The rearrangement uses TRBV5-4 and TRBJ1-1; possible D gene TRBD1, 6 bases. V was clipped by 4 bases and J by 0 bases, with 13 bases between them. Germline CDR1 is SGHNT and CDR2 is YYREEE (reference sequence). This CDR3 region has 15 residues. DNA of the CDR3: TGTGCCAGCAGCCAGGGACACACCATGAACACTGAAGCTTTCTTT. It specifies CASSQGHTMNTEAFF. Variable domain in full (rest from reference TRBV5-4 and TRBJ1-1): ETGVTQSPTHLIKTRGQQVTLRCSSQSGHNTVSWYQQALGQGPQFIFQYYREEENGRGNFPPRFSGLQFPNYSSELNVNALELDDSALYLCASSQGHTMNTEAFFGQGTRLTVV.

This clone was seen only a few times. The chain recombines TRBV7-6 with TRBJ1-1, with 11 nucleotides matching TRBD1. The germline gives CDR1 SGHVS, CDR2 FNYEAQ. With 3 bases clipped from V and 4 bases from J, the junction kept 4 bases outside the gene matches. The CDR3 length is 15 residues. The CDR3 DNA reads as TGTGCCAGCAGCTTGGAGGGGACAGGGGGCACTGAAGCTTTCTTT. This sequence encodes CASSLEGTGGTEAFF.

The chain uses TRBV5-1 and TRBJ1-5; D gene ambiguous. The V end was cut by 1 base, the J end by 8 bases, with 13 bases between. CDR1 is SGHRS and CDR2 is YFSETQ in the germline V gene. The CDR3 runs to 14 residues. The CDR3 nucleotides are TGCGCCAGCAGCTTGTCCTCACCATCGGAGCCCCAGCATTTT. Amino acids: CASSLSSPSEPQHF.

The rearrangement uses TRBV18 and TRBJ1-2, with D unresolved. This CDR3 region has 14 residues. Trimming removed 6 bases from V and 5 bases from J, with 16 bases in between. Germline V lookup: CDR1 KGHSH, CDR2 LQKENI. CDR3 sequence (DNA): TGTGCCAGCTCCCGAACGCCCGGAGTATATGGCTACACCTTC. Amino acid sequence: CASSRTPGVYGYTF.

The chain recombines TRBV29-1 with TRBJ2-1; D gene unclear. Germline V gives CDR1 SQVTM, CDR2 ANQGSEA. This CDR3 comprises 11 residues. Trimming shortened V by 4 bases and J by 7 bases, and 8 bases separated the two germline ends. This chain's CDR3 is CSVGHQNEQFF. As DNA, the CDR3 is TGCAGCGTTGGCCATCAGAATGAGCAGTTCTTC.

The chain couples TRBV7-2 to TRBJ2-1, with 7 bases aligning to TRBD2. CDR1 is SGHTA and CDR2 is FQGNSA in the germline V gene. The CDR3 length is 13 residues. The trim removed 1 base at V and 7 bases at J, leaving 1 base unmatched. CDR3 sequence: CASSLVGGNEQFF. CDR3 DNA sequence: TGTGCCAGCAGCTTAGTGGGAGGGAATGAGCAGTTCTTC.

The chain uses TRBV7-9 and TRBJ2-1; the D gene is possibly TRBD2 (5 bases). V lost 5 bases to trimming and J lost 6 bases, with 23 bases between them. The germline gives CDR1 SEHNR, CDR2 FQNEAQ (reference sequence). CDR3 length: 17 amino acids. The CDR3 DNA reads TGTGCCAGCAGCCCCGAAATCCCGGGCCCCCGGGGCAATGAGCAGTTCTTC. It codes for CASSPEIPGPRGNEQFF.

This chain joins TRBV27 and TRBJ2-7; 9 bases align to TRBD1. CDR1 and CDR2 (germline): MNHEY, SMNVEV (reference sequence). The V segment lost 4 bases and the J segment 6 bases; nucleotides outside the gene matches: 22. The CDR3 is 19 residues long. CDR3 in DNA: TGTGCCAGCAGTTCCACAGCCGGCGGACCGGGACAGGGAGACCGCGAGCAGTACTTC. As protein: CASSSTAGGPGQGDREQYF.

The CDR3 here is CASSAGGNSYGYTF. The DNA for the CDR3 is TGTGCCAGCAGCGCCGGAGGGAATTCCTATGGCTACACCTTC. The chain uses TRBV7-2 and TRBJ1-2; D gene unclear. CDR1 is SGHTA and CDR2 is FQGNSA in the germline V gene. The CDR3 extends over 14 amino acids. The V end lost 5 bases, the J end lost 4 bases, and 14 bases lay between the germline ends.

This chain uses TRBV2 with TRBJ2-2; 11 bases are shared with TRBD2. The CDR3 is 18 amino acids. V lost 7 bases and J lost 4; bases outside the gene matches: 14. Germline V gene data show CDR1 as SNHLY and CDR2 as FYNNEI. CDR3 sequence (DNA): TGTGCCAGCACCGTCCCTCCCGTAGCGGGAGGGGGCACCGGGGAGCTGTTTTTT. The encoded protein is CASTVPPVAGGGTGELFF.

The chain employs TRBV5-4 and TRBJ1-1; unclear D gene. CDR1 is SGHNT, CDR2 YYREEE, per germline (reference sequence). Between the trimmed V and J ends, which lost 0 bases and 8 bases, there was a span of 14 bases. The CDR3 runs to 14 residues. CDR3 amino acids: CASSLASLGGEAFF. CDR3 coding DNA: TGTGCCAGCAGCTTGGCCTCTTTAGGAGGGGAAGCTTTCTTT.

The chain joins TRBV15 to TRBJ1-5; D might be TRBD1 (6 bases). The CDR3 covers 17 residues. The V end lost 0 bases, the J end lost 2 bases, and 14 bases lay between the germline ends. In germline, CDR1 is LNHNV, CDR2 YYDKDF (reference sequence). CDR3 region: CATSRDLQGSGNQPQHF. The CDR3 DNA follows: TGTGCCACCAGCAGAGATCTCCAGGGGTCGGGCAATCAGCCCCAGCATTTT.

The chain combines TRBV20-1 with TRBJ2-5; no reliable D call. The CDR3 totals 11 residues. V was shortened by 4 bases and J by 5 bases, with 8 bases between the two germline ends. Germline values: CDR1 DFQATT, CDR2 SNEGSKA (reference sequence). The CDR3 sequence: CSATRAETQYF. The DNA of the CDR3 is TGCAGTGCTACCCGGGCGGAGACCCAGTACTTC.

V usage is TRBV19 and J usage is TRBJ1-5; 10 positions match TRBD1. Germline V lookup: CDR1 LNHDA, CDR2 SQIVND (reference sequence). The V gene end was trimmed by 5 bases and the J gene end by 3 bases; junction bases not matched to a gene: 4. The CDR3 totals 15 residues. The CDR3 loop is CASSETGGFNQPQHF. The CDR3 DNA is TGTGCCAGTAGTGAGACAGGGGGCTTCAATCAGCCCCAGCATTTT.

This chain's CDR3 is CASSEGQVRDEQFF. The CDR3 nucleotides are TGTGCCAGCAGTGAAGGTCAGGTGAGGGATGAGCAGTTCTTC. The rearrangement links TRBV25-1 to TRBJ2-1; tentatively, D is TRBD2 (5 bases). Between the trimmed V and J ends, which lost 2 bases and 8 bases, there was a span of 13 bases. The CDR3 sequence is 14 residues long. Germline V gene data show CDR1 as MGHDK and CDR2 as SYGVNS.

This clone was observed a few times. The V gene is TRBV5-1, the J gene TRBJ2-7; D tentatively fits TRBD1 or TRBD2 (6 bases each). This CDR3 has 13 residues. Germline values: CDR1 SGHRS, CDR2 YFSETQ. The V gene lost 7 bases and the J gene lost 5 bases, with 16 bases spanning the gap. CDR3 coding DNA: TGCGCCAGCCAGGAAGGGGGGAACCACGAGCAGTACTTC. The encoded protein is CASQEGGNHEQYF.

The CDR3 DNA is TGTGCCAGCTCCCCGAATGGGCAGATTAATCAGCCCCAGCATTTT. Translated, it gives CASSPNGQINQPQHF. The rearrangement uses TRBV18 and TRBJ1-5, with unresolved D. V gave up 6 bases and J gave up 4 bases, with 16 bases separating them. Germline lookup yields CDR1 KGHSH and CDR2 LQKENI. The CDR3 loop spans 15 amino acids.

The gene calls are TRBV10-3 and TRBJ1-2, with 10 bases identical to TRBD1. Germline assignment: CDR1 ENHRY and CDR2 SYGVKD. This CDR3 contains 13 residues. J was trimmed by 12 bases and V by 6 bases; bases with no gene match: 10. CDR3 coding DNA: TGTGCCATCAGATCAAGACAGGGGGCTTTTGACACCTTC. Its translation is CAIRSRQGAFDTF.

V and J are TRBV5-5 and TRBJ2-1; 9 bases fit TRBD2. The V and J ends lost 4 bases and 5 bases, in that order; junction bases with no gene match: 10. In germline, CDR1 is SGHKS, CDR2 YYEKEE (reference sequence). The CDR3 spans 16 residues. CDR3 in DNA: TGTGCCAGCAGCCAAGAGGATAGACTAGCGGACAATGAGCAGTTCTTC. Protein sequence: CASSQEDRLADNEQFF. Supplemented by reference TRBV5-5 and TRBJ2-1, the full variable domain reads DAGVTQSPTHLIKTRGQQVTLRCSPISGHKSVSWYQQVLGQGPQFIFQYYEKEERGRGNFPDRFSARQFPNYSSELNVNALLLGDSALYLCASSQEDRLADNEQFFGPGTRLTVL.